The present T cell receptor (beta chain) was sequenced within a study of beta chain features in type 1 diabetes. As every portion of the isolated RNA was reverse transcribed, the sequencing read expressed TCRB transcripts. Clones were read by immunoSEQ multiplex PCR, and TCRdb kept only the in-frame ones, dropping some. This sample has 140,000 or so clones, with about 9.2% found just once. The source material was central memory CD4+ T cells from blood. The TCR was taken from a young man in good health.

For the CDR3, the DNA is TGTGCCAGCAGTGGCGGGGTGACCCAAGAGACCCAGTACTTC. Residues: CASSGGVTQETQYF. The genes are TRBV9 and TRBJ2-5, with D tentatively TRBD2 (6 bases). The V end was cut by 5 bases, the J end by 1 base, with 12 bases between. This CDR3 region has 14 residues. The germline V gene encodes CDR1 SGDLS and CDR2 YYNGEE.